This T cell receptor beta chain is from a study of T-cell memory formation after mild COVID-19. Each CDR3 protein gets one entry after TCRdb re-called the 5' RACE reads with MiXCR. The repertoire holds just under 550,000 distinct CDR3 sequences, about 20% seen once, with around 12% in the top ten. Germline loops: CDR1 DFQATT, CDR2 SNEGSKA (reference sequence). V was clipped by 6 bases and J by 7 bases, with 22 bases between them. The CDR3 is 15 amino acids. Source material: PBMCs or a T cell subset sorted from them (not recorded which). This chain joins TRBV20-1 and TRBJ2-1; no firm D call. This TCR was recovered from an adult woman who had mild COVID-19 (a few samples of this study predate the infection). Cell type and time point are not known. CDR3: CSAPTGRTDTNEQFF. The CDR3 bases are TGCAGTGCGCCCACCGGAAGGACGGATACAAATGAGCAGTTCTTC.